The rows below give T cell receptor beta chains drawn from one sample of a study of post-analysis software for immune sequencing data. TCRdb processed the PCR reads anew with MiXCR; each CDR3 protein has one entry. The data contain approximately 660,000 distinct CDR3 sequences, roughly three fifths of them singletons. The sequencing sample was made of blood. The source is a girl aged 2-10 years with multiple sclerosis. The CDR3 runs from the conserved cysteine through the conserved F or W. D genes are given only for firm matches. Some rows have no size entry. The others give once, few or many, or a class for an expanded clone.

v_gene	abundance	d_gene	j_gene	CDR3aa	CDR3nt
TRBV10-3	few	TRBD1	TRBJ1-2	CAISGNDREGYTF	TGTGCCATCAGTGGGAACGACAGGGAAGGCTACACCTTC
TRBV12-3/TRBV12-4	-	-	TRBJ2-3	CASSPLRGTSTDTQYF	TGTGCCAGCAGCCCCTTGAGGGGCACCAGCACAGATACGCAGTATTTT
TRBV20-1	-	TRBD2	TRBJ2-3	CSALGRESTDTQYF	TGCAGTGCTCTCGGGCGGGAGAGCACAGATACGCAGTATTTT
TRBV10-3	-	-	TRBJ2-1	CAISVQINEQFF	TGTGCCATCAGTGTACAGATCAATGAGCAGTTCTTC
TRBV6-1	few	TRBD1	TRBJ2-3	CASWDRALTDTQYF	TGTGCCAGCTGGGACAGGGCCCTGACAGATACGCAGTATTTT
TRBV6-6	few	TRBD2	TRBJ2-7	CASMSGRESEQYF	TGTGCCAGCATGAGCGGGAGGGAGTCCGAGCAGTACTTC
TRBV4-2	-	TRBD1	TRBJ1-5	CASSQDDGTGGWGNQPQHF	TGTGCCAGCAGCCAAGACGATGGGACAGGGGGCTGGGGCAATCAGCCCCAGCATTTT
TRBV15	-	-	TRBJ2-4	CATSRAVIGDIQYF	TGTGCCACCAGCAGGGCCGTCATTGGGGACATTCAGTACTTC
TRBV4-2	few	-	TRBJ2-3	CASSRASDFPSTDTQYF	TGTGCCAGCAGCCGGGCTAGCGATTTTCCTAGCACAGATACGCAGTATTTT
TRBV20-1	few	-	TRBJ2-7	CSASGPHEQYF	TGCAGTGCTTCCGGACCCCACGAGCAGTACTTC
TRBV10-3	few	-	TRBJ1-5	CAISDSGDQPQHF	TGTGCCATCAGTGATTCAGGGGATCAGCCCCAGCATTTT
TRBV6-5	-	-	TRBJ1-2	CASSYSGTAVYGYTF	TGTGCCAGCAGTTACTCGGGGACCGCAGTCTATGGCTACACCTTC
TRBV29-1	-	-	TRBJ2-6	CSVGNGANVLTF	TGCAGCGTTGGGAACGGGGCCAACGTCCTGACTTTC
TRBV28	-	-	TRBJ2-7	CASSTGIYEQYF	TGTGCCAGCAGCACGGGCATCTACGAGCAGTACTTC
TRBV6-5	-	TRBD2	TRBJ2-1	CASSTIGTSVNEQFF	TGTGCCAGCAGTACTATCGGGACTAGCGTCAATGAGCAGTTCTTC
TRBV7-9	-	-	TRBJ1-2	CASSSPSYGIGYTF	TGTGCCAGCAGCTCACCTTCTTATGGGATTGGCTACACCTTC
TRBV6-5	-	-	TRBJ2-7	CASSYSGSGGEQYF	TGTGCCAGCAGTTACTCAGGTTCCGGGGGCGAGCAGTACTTC
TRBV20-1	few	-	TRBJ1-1	CSATRTENTEAFF	TGCAGTGCCACCAGGACTGAGAACACTGAAGCTTTCTTT
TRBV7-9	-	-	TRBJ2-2	CASSPFPQGELFF	TGTGCCAGCAGCCCCTTTCCCCAGGGGGAGCTGTTTTTT
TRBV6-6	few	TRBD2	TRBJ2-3	CASSPGGGITDTQYF	TGTGCCAGCAGCCCCGGGGGGGGAATCACAGATACGCAGTATTTT
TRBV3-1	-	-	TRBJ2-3	CASSTPGTDTQYF	TGTGCCAGCAGCACCCCTGGGACAGATACGCAGTATTTT
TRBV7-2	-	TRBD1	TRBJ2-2	CASSPRQGPTTNTGELFF	TGTGCCAGCAGCCCTAGACAGGGGCCAACTACGAACACCGGGGAGCTGTTTTTT
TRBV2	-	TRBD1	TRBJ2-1	CASRASGTGVGEQFF	TGTGCCAGCAGAGCATCCGGGACAGGGGTTGGTGAGCAGTTCTTC
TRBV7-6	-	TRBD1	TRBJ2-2	CASSLGPTGTGVNTGELFF	TGTGCCAGCAGCTTAGGCCCGACCGGGACAGGGGTTAACACCGGGGAGCTGTTTTTT
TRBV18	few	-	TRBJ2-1	CASSPGANEQFF	TGTGCCAGCTCACCGGGGGCTAATGAGCAGTTCTTC
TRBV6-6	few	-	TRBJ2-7	CASSSADYEQYF	TGTGCCAGCAGTTCGGCTGACTACGAGCAGTACTTC
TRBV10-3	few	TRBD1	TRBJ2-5	CAISRDRGKETQYF	TGTGCCATCAGCAGGGACAGGGGGAAAGAGACCCAGTACTTC
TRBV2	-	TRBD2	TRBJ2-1	CASIAGGDYNEQFF	TGTGCCAGCATAGCGGGGGGCGATTACAATGAGCAGTTCTTC
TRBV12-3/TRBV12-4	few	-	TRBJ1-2	CASSFAGAGYTF	TGTGCCAGCAGTTTCGCGGGAGCTGGCTACACCTTC
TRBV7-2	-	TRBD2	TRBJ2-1	CASSFLAGSSYNEQFF	TGTGCCAGCAGCTTTCTAGCGGGGAGCTCCTACAATGAGCAGTTCTTC
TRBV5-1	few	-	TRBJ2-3	CASNPGQSTQYF	TGCGCCAGCAACCCTGGCCAGAGCACGCAGTATTTT
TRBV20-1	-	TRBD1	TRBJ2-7	CSATPRDRSYEQYF	TGCAGTGCTACCCCCCGGGACAGATCCTACGAGCAGTACTTC
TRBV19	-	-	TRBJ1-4	CASSCTAFDEKLFF	TGTGCCAGTAGTTGCACAGCGTTCGATGAAAAACTGTTTTTT
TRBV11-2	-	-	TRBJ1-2	CASSPGTYYGYTF	TGTGCCAGCAGCCCCGGGACCTACTATGGCTACACCTTC
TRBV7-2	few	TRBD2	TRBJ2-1	CASSSPTIAGGLGNEQFF	TGTGCCAGCAGCTCCCCAACTATAGCGGGGGGCTTGGGGAATGAGCAGTTCTTC
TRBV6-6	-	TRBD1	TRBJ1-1	CASFSPTGYTEAFF	TGTGCCAGCTTTTCCCCGACAGGGTACACTGAAGCTTTCTTT
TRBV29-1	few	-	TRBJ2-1	CSVSDHNEQFF	TGCAGCGTCAGTGATCACAATGAGCAGTTCTTC
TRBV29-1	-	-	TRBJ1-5	CSVSANQPQHF	TGCAGCGTTTCCGCCAATCAGCCCCAGCATTTT
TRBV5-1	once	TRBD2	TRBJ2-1	CASSEDTLAGGRNEQFF	TGCGCCAGCAGCGAAGATACCCTAGCGGGGGGGCGGAATGAGCAGTTCTTC
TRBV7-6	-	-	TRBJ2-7	CASSLSANNEQYF	TGTGCCAGCAGCCTCTCAGCCAACAATGAGCAGTACTTC
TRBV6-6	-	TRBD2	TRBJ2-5	CASRLAGWETQYF	TGTGCCAGTAGACTAGCGGGATGGGAGACCCAGTACTTC
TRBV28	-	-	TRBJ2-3	CASSTTSLGVADTQYF	TGTGCCAGCAGTACCACTAGCTTAGGGGTCGCAGATACGCAGTATTTT
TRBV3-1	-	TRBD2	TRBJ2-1	CASSGLAGASRGEQFF	TGTGCCAGCTCAGGACTAGCGGGAGCCTCCCGGGGTGAGCAGTTCTTC
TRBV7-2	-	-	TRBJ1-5	CASSLVGWGSNRPQHF	TGTGCCAGCAGCTTAGTTGGGTGGGGCTCAAATCGGCCCCAGCATTTT
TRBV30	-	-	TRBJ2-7	CAWSETGYEQYF	TGTGCCTGGAGTGAAACGGGGTACGAGCAGTACTTC
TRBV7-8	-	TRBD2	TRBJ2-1	CASSFKTSASNEQFF	TGTGCCAGCAGCTTCAAGACTAGCGCCTCCAATGAGCAGTTCTTC
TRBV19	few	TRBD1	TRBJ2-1	CASSHLQGFYNEQFF	TGTGCCAGTAGTCATCTACAGGGGTTTTACAATGAGCAGTTCTTC